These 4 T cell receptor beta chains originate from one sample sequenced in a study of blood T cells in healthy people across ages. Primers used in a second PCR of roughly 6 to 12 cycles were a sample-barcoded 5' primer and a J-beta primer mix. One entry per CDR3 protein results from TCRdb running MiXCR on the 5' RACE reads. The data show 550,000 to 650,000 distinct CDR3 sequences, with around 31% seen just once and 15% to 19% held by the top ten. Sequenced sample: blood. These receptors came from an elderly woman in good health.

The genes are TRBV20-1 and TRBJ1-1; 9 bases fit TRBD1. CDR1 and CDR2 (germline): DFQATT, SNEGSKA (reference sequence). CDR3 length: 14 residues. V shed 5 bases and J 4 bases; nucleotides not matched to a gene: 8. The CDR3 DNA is TGCAGTGCTCGTAATGGGGACAGGGTCACTGAAGCTTTCTTT. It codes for CSARNGDRVTEAFF.

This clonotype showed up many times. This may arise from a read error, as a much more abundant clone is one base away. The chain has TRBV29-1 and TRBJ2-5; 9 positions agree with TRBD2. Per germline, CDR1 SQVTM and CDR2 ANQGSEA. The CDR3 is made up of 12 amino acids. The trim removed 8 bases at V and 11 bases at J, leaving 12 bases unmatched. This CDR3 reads CSPRTSAHEQYF. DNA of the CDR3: TGCAGCCCTAGGACTAGCGCTCATGAGCAGTACTTC.

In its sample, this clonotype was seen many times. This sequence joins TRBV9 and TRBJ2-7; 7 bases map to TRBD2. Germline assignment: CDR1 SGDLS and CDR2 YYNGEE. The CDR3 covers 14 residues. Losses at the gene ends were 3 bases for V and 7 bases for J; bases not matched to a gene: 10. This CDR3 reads CASSARSRGEEQYF. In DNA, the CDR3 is TGTGCCAGCAGCGCCCGCTCCCGGGGGGAAGAGCAGTACTTC.

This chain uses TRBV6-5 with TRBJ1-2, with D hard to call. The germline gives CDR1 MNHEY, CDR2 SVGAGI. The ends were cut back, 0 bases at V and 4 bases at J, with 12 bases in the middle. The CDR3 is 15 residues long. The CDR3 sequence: CASSYSGRVAYGYTF. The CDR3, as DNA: TGTGCCAGCAGTTACTCGGGGAGGGTTGCCTATGGCTACACCTTC.